This is a list of T cell receptor beta chains from one sample in a study of blood T cell repertoires in COVID-19. Some clones are missing from TCRdb's copy, which holds only in-frame ones; the method was immunoSEQ multiplex PCR. Of about 390,000 clones listed, 80% to 90% are singletons. The sequenced sample was PBMCs or T cells enriched from blood (not recorded which). The source is a woman aged 45-65 years who had recovered from COVID-19. The CDR3 runs from the conserved cysteine through the conserved F or W. The D gene is left open where the match is weak. Size tells how often a clone was seen (once, few, many) or the class of an expanded clone, and some rows leave it out.

.	.	TRBV5-6	TRBJ2-5	TGTGCCAGCAGCTTGGCCGGCGGGGCACTTCTCTACCAAGAGACCCAGTACTTC	CASSLAGGALLYQETQYF
.	.	TRBV7-9	TRBJ2-3	TGTGCCAGCAGCCTTGGGGGGGCTGGCACAGATACGCAGTATTTT	CASSLGGAGTDTQYF
.	.	TRBV10-3	TRBJ1-1	TGTGCCATCAGTGAGCGGGGTGATTCGAACACTGAAGCTTTCTTT	CAISERGDSNTEAFF
.	.	TRBV7-2	TRBJ2-5	TGTGCCAGCAGCTTGACAGACCAAGAGACCCAGTACTTC	CASSLTDQETQYF
.	.	TRBV28	TRBJ1-1	TGTGCCAGCAGTGTACTACTTGGAGGGCAGGAGAACACTGAAGCTTTCTTT	CASSVLLGGQENTEAFF
.	.	TRBV18	TRBJ1-6	TGTGCCAGCTCAGATCGAACAGGGTGGGGTTCACCCCTCCACTTT	CASSDRTGWGSPLHF
.	.	TRBV3-1/TRBV3-2	TRBJ1-1	TGTGCCAGCAGCCAAAACGGGGCAGGGGTGAACACTGAAGCTTTCTTT	CASSQNGAGVNTEAFF
.	.	TRBV19	TRBJ1-1	TGTGCCAGTGGGACTTTGAACACTGAAGCTTTCTTT	CASGTLNTEAFF
.	.	TRBV5-8	TRBJ1-4	TGTGCCAGCAGCTATACAGGGACGTCAACTAATGAAAAACTGTTTTTT	CASSYTGTSTNEKLFF
TRBD1	.	TRBV5-5	TRBJ2-2	TGTGCCAGCAGCGCCGGGACAGGGTTTACCGGGGAGCTGTTTTTT	CASSAGTGFTGELFF
.	once	TRBV2	TRBJ2-3	TGTGCCAGCAGTGCGGGCGCGGGTAGCACAGATACGCAGTATTTT	CASSAGAGSTDTQYF
.	.	TRBV7-2	TRBJ2-3	TGTGCCAGCAGCTCCCCGGCGGAAGGCGGCGATACGCAGTATTTT	CASSSPAEGGDTQYF
.	few	TRBV5-4	TRBJ2-2	TGTGCCAGCAGCCCCGGGGAGGTGGGGCACACCGGGGAGCTGTTTTTT	CASSPGEVGHTGELFF
TRBD1	.	TRBV27	TRBJ1-1	TGTGCCAGCGGGGACAGGGTAAGAGCTGAAGCTTTCTTT	CASGDRVRAEAFF
.	.	TRBV3-1/TRBV3-2	TRBJ2-3	TGTGCCAGCAGCCAAGTATCAGATACGCAGTATTTT	CASSQVSDTQYF
TRBD1	once	TRBV27	TRBJ1-1	TGTGCCAGCAGTAGACAGGGAACGAAAGAAGCTTTCTTT	CASSRQGTKEAFF
.	.	TRBV6-1	TRBJ2-7	TGTGCCAGCAGTGTAAGTGGGAGTGGAGGTACCTACGAGCAGTACTTC	CASSVSGSGGTYEQYF
.	.	TRBV13	TRBJ1-6	TGTGCCAGCAGCCTGACAGGAGATTCACCCCTCCACTTT	CASSLTGDSPLHF
TRBD2	.	TRBV24-1	TRBJ2-3	TGTGCCATCTCTAGCGGGAGCACAGATACGCAGTATTTT	CAISSGSTDTQYF
.	.	TRBV24-1	TRBJ1-2	TGTGCCACCAGTGATAGGGGTCTCGGCTACACCTTC	CATSDRGLGYTF
.	.	TRBV5-1	TRBJ1-1	TGCGCCAGCAGCCCGGGACACCCGAACACTGAAGCTTTCTTT	CASSPGHPNTEAFF
.	.	TRBV10-2	TRBJ2-5	TGCGCCAGCAGTGAGTGGCAGGGGGAGACCCAGTACTTC	CASSEWQGETQYF
TRBD1	.	TRBV28	TRBJ1-1	TGTGCCAGCAGTTTAGTCATAACTCGACAGGGAGTGACTGAAGCTTTCTTT	CASSLVITRQGVTEAFF
TRBD1	.	TRBV29-1	TRBJ2-4	TGCAGCGTGGGACAGAACATTCAGTACTTC	CSVGQNIQYF
TRBD2	once	TRBV27	TRBJ2-1	TGTGCCAGCAGTTTCGGAACTAGCGGAGGTGGCGAGCAGTTCTTC	CASSFGTSGGGEQFF
TRBD1	.	TRBV29-1	TRBJ2-7	TGCAGCGTTGTAAGAGGGGGCAGTTTGGGCGAGCAGTACTTC	CSVVRGGSLGEQYF
.	.	TRBV6-6	TRBJ1-5	TGTGCCAGCAGCTATTCGGATCAGCCCCAGCATTTT	CASSYSDQPQHF
.	.	TRBV28	TRBJ2-1	TGTGCCAGCAGTAAGACAAGACGCCACAATGAGCAGTTCTTC	CASSKTRRHNEQFF
.	.	TRBV4-1	TRBJ2-7	TGCGCCAGCAGCCAAAACAGGTACTTCTACGAGCAGTACTTC	CASSQNRYFYEQYF
.	.	TRBV27	TRBJ2-2	TGTGCCAGCAGCCTTTGGACAACAACCGGGGAGCTGTTTTTT	CASSLWTTTGELFF
.	few	TRBV11-3	TRBJ2-1	TGTGCCAGCGAAGAATTCAGGGGTTCCAATGAGCAGTTCTTC	CASEEFRGSNEQFF
.	.	TRBV5-1	TRBJ1-2	TGCGCCAGCAACCCCGACAGTAACTATGGCTACACCTTC	CASNPDSNYGYTF
.	.	TRBV11-2	TRBJ1-2	TGTGCCAGCAGCTTAGATTTAGACAGTAACTATGGCTACACCTTC	CASSLDLDSNYGYTF
.	.	TRBV28	TRBJ1-5	TGTGCCAGCAGTTTTACCCAAATAGGCAATCAGCCCCAGCATTTT	CASSFTQIGNQPQHF
.	once	TRBV7-9	TRBJ1-6	TGTGCCAGCAGCATAAACCAGGGGAAGGATTCACCCCTCCACTTT	CASSINQGKDSPLHF
TRBD1	.	TRBV16	TRBJ1-4	TGTGCCAGCAGCCATCCGACTGAGACAGGGGATGAAAAACTGTTTTTT	CASSHPTETGDEKLFF
TRBD1	.	TRBV2	TRBJ2-4	TGTGCCAGCAGTCCCCAGCCCTGGACAGGGTACTTC	CASSPQPWTGYF
.	.	TRBV19	TRBJ1-1	TGTGCCAGTAGTAGGGTCCTTACAGGGATCGTGAACACTGAAGCTTTCTTT	CASSRVLTGIVNTEAFF
TRBD2	.	TRBV6-6	TRBJ2-2	TGTGCCAGCAGTTTGCAGCGGGGGGGGGAGCTGTTTTTT	CASSLQRGGELFF
TRBD1	few	TRBV5-5	TRBJ1-2	TGTGCCAGCCAGGCAGGGGGGAACTATGGCTACACCTTC	CASQAGGNYGYTF
.	.	TRBV7-2	TRBJ1-1	TGTGCCAGCAGCTTAGGGGCTGCTGAAGCTTTCTTT	CASSLGAAEAFF
TRBD1	.	TRBV18	TRBJ1-6	TGTGCCAGCTCACCACCGGGACAGGGACGCTCACCCCTCCACTTT	CASSPPGQGRSPLHF
TRBD1	.	TRBV7-9	TRBJ2-7	TGTGCCAGCAGCCCGGGACAGGGTAGGGGTTTAGGCGAGCAGTACTTC	CASSPGQGRGLGEQYF
.	.	TRBV5-1	TRBJ1-3	TGCGCCAGCAGCTCAGGTGTGGGCGATGGAAACACCATATATTTT	CASSSGVGDGNTIYF
.	.	TRBV28	TRBJ1-6	TGTGCCAGCAGTTTGGAGGATTCACCCCTCCACTTT	CASSLEDSPLHF
.	.	TRBV27	TRBJ1-1	TGTGCCAGCAGTTCCCGGGCAGGGGCCACTGAAGCTTTCTTT	CASSSRAGATEAFF
.	.	TRBV19	TRBJ2-1	TGTGCCAGTAGCCTAGCCAATGAGCAGTTCTTC	CASSLANEQFF
TRBD1	.	TRBV11-3	TRBJ2-1	TGTGCCAGCAGCTTACGGGGACAGGCGTACAATGAGCAGTTCTTC	CASSLRGQAYNEQFF
TRBD1	once	TRBV10-3	TRBJ1-2	TGTGCCATCAGTGCTTGGGGGACAGGGGCCCAAGTGAGCTATGGCTACACCTTC	CAISAWGTGAQVSYGYTF
TRBD2	.	TRBV9	TRBJ2-3	TGTGCCAGCACCAGCACTAGCGGGTACACAGATACGCAGTATTTT	CASTSTSGYTDTQYF
TRBD2	once	TRBV11-3	TRBJ2-5	TGTGCCAGCAGCTTTGCCTATTCGACGGGGGGTCAGGAGACCCAGTACTTC	CASSFAYSTGGQETQYF
.	.	TRBV7-6	TRBJ1-6	TGTGCCAGCAGCTTAGGGAGCTCCTATAATTCACCCCTCCACTTT	CASSLGSSYNSPLHF
.	.	TRBV9	TRBJ1-6	TGTGCCAGCAGCGCTGGACATGGGGATTCACCCCTCCACTTT	CASSAGHGDSPLHF